The clone carrying this T cell receptor beta chain has ten or more counts. The CDR3 has 17 residues. Germline lookup yields CDR1 LGHNA and CDR2 YSLEER. Trimming cost V 1 base and J 3 bases; bases outside gene matches: 12. This sample was taken from a study of blood T cell repertoires in COVID-19. Overall study context: PBMCs, B-cell-depleted T cells, or T cells were the source of the cDNA or gDNA that made up the material.

The repertoire was sequenced with immunoSEQ multiplex PCR; TCRdb's copy has only in-frame clones and lacks some. The sample carries some 200,000 clones, roughly 90% recorded once. Membership in each cohort depended on participant-reported clinical history. Recovery among Cohort 3 donors was established by two negative PCRs, clearance, or symptom resolution. The sequence was obtained from a woman in her thirties who had recovered from COVID-19. Sequencing input: PBMCs or T cells enriched from blood (not recorded which). The chain uses TRBV4-3 and TRBJ2-7; 7 nucleotides match TRBD2. CDR3 protein: CASSQGAGLSPYYEQYF. The CDR3 DNA reads TGCGCCAGCAGCCAAGGGGCGGGACTATCCCCCTACTACGAGCAGTACTTC.